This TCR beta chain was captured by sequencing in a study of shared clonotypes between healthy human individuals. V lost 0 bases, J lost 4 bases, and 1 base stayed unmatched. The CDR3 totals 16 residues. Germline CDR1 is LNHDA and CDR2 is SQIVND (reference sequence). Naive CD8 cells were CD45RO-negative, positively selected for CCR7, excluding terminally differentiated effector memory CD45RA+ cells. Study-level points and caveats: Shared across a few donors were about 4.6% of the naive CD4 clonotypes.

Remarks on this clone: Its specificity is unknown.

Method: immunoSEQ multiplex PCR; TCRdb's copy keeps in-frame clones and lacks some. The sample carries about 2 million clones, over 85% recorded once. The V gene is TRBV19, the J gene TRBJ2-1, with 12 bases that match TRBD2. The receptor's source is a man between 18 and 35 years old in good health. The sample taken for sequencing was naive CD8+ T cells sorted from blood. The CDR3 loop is CASSIELAGGYNEQFF. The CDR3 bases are TGTGCCAGTAGTATAGAACTAGCGGGGGGATACAATGAGCAGTTCTTC.